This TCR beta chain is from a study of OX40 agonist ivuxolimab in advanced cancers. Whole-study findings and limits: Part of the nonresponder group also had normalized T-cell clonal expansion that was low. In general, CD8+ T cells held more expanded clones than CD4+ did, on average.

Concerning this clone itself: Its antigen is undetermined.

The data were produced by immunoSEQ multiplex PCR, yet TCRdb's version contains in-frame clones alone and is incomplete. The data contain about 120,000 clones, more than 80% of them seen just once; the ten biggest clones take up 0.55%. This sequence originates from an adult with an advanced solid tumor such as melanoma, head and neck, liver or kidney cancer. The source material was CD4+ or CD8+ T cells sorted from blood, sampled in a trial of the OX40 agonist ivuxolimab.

In DNA form, the CDR3 reads TGTGCCAGCAGTTCATCCGGGACCTCTTCCTACGAGCAGTACTTC. Its translation is CASSSSGTSSYEQYF. The gene calls are TRBV6-1 and TRBJ2-7, with D perhaps being TRBD1 or TRBD2 (5 bases each). The CDR3 is 15 residues long. The V end was cut by 5 bases, the J end by 1 base, with 15 bases between. Per germline, CDR1 MNHNS and CDR2 SASEGT.